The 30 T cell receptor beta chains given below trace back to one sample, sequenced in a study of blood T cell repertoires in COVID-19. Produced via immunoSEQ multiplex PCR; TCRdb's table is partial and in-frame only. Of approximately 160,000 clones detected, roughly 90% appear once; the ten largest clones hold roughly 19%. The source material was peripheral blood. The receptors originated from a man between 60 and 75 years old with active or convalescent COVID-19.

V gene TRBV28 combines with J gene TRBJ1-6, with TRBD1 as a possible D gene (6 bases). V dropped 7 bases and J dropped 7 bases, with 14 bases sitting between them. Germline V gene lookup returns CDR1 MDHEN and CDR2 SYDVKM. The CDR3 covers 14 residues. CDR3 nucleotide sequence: TGTGCCAGCAAGGGTGGGGGCGTAAATTCACCCCTCCACTTT. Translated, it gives CASKGGGVNSPLHF. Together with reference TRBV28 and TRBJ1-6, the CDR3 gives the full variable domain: DVKVTQSSRYLVKRTGEKVFLECVQDMDHENMFWYRQDPGLGLRLIYFSYDVKMKEKGDIPEGYSVSREKKERFSLILESASTNQTSMYLCASKGGGVNSPLHFGNGTRLTVT.

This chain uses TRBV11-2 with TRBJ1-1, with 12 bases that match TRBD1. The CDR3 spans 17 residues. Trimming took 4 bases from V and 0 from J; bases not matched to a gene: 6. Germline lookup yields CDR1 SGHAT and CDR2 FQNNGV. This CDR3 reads CASSWGQGAKLNTEAFF. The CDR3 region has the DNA TGTGCCAGCAGCTGGGGACAGGGGGCGAAGTTGAACACTGAAGCTTTCTTT.

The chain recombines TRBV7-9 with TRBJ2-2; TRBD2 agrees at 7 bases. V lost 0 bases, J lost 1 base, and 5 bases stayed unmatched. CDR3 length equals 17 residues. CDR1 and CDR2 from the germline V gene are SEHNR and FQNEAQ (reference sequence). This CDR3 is CASSLALAGRNTGELFF. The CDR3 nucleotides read TGTGCCAGCAGCTTAGCGTTAGCGGGTAGGAACACCGGGGAGCTGTTTTTT.

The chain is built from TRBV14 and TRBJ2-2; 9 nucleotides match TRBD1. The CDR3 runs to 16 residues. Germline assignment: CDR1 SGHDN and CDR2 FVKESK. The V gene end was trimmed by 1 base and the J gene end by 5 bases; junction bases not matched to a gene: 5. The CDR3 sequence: CASSQGQGVWTGELFF. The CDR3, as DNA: TGTGCCAGCAGCCAAGGACAGGGGGTTTGGACCGGGGAGCTGTTTTTT.

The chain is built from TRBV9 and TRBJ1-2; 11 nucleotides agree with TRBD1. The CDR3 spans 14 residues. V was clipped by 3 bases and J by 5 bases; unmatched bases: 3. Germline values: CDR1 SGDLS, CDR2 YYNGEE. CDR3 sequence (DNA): TGTGCCAGCAGCGGGGGACAGGGGGAATATGGCTACACCTTC. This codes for CASSGGQGEYGYTF.

Here the CDR3 reads CASGLGRGSYEQYF. The CDR3 bases are TGTGCTAGTGGTTTGGGCAGAGGGTCCTACGAGCAGTACTTC. This rearrangement joins TRBV12-5 to TRBJ2-7; D may be TRBD2 (5 bases). Germline V gene sequence: CDR1 LGHNT, CDR2 FRNRAP. The CDR3 is 14 residues long. V was shortened by 1 base and J by 1 base, with 8 bases between the two germline ends. Variable domain in full (rest from reference TRBV12-5 and TRBJ2-7): DARVTQTPRHKVTEMGQEVTMRCQPILGHNTVFWYRQTMMQGLELLAYFRNRAPLDDSGMPKDRFSAEMPDATLATLKIQPSEPRDSAVYFCASGLGRGSYEQYFGPGTRLTVT.

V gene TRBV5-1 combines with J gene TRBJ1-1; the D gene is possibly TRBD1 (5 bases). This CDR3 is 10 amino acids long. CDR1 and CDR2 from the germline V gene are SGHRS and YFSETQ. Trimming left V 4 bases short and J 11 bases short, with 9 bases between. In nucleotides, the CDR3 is TGCGCCAGCAGCAGCAGGGTTGCTTTCTTT. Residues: CASSSRVAFF. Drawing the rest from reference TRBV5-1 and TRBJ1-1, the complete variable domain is KAGVTQTPRYLIKTRGQQVTLSCSPISGHRSVSWYQQTPGQGLQFLFEYFSETQRNKGNFPGRFSGRQFSNSRSEMNVSTLELGDSALYLCASSSRVAFFGQGTRLTVV.

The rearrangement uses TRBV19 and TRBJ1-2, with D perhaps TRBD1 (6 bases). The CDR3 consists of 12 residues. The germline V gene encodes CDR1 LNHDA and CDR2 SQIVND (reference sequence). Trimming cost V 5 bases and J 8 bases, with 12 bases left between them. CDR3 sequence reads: CASSFTGQGYTF. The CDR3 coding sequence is TGTGCCAGTAGTTTTACAGGGCAGGGCTACACCTTC.

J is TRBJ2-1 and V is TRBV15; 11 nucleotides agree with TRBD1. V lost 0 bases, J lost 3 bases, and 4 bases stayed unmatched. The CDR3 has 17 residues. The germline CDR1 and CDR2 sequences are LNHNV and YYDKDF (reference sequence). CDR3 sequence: CATSRDGGTGGYNEQFF. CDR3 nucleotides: TGTGCCACCAGCAGAGATGGGGGGACAGGGGGCTACAATGAGCAGTTCTTC.

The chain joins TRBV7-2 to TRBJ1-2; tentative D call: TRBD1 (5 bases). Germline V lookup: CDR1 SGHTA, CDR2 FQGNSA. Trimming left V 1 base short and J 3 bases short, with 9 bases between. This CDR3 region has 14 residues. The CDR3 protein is CASSLVLGDYGYTF. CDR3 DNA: TGTGCCAGCAGCTTAGTTTTAGGGGACTATGGCTACACCTTC.

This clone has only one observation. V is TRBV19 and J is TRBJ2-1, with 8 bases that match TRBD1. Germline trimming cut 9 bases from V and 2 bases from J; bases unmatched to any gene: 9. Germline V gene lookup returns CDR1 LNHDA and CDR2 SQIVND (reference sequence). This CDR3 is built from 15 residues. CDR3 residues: CASTNRDRPYNEQFF. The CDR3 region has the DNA TGTGCCAGCACCAACCGGGACAGGCCCTACAATGAGCAGTTCTTC.

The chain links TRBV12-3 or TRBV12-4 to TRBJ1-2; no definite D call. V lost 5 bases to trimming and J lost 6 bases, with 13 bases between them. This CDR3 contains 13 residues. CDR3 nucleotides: TGTGCCAGCAGTATCCGACAATCTGATGGCTACACCTTC. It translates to CASSIRQSDGYTF.

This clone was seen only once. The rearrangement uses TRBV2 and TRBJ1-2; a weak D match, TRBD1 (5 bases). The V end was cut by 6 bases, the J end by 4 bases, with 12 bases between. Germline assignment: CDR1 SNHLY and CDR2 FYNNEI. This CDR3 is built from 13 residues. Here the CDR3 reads CASRMDTLYGYTF. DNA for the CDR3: TGTGCCAGCAGGATGGACACTCTCTATGGCTACACCTTC.

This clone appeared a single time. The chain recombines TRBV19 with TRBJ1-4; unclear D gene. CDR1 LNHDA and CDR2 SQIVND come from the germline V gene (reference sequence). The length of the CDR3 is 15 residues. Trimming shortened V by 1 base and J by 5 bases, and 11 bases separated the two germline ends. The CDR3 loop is CASSIVATSNEKLFF. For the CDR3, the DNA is TGTGCCAGTAGTATAGTTGCTACCTCAAATGAAAAACTGTTTTTT.

DNA of the CDR3: TGCAGCGTTGGGTCATTGGGAGGGACTATGAACACTGAAGCTTTCTTT. Translated: CSVGSLGGTMNTEAFF. This sequence joins TRBV29-1 and TRBJ1-1; tentatively, D is TRBD1 (5 bases). The V end was cut by 4 bases, the J end by 0 bases, with 18 bases between. This CDR3 is built from 16 residues. Germline values: CDR1 SQVTM, CDR2 ANQGSEA.

The CDR3 nucleotides are TGTGCCAGTAGTATCCGACAGATTAATGAAAAACTGTTTTTT. Its protein is CASSIRQINEKLFF. The rearrangement uses TRBV19 and TRBJ1-4, with D possibly being TRBD1 (5 bases). Trimming removed 3 bases from V and 4 bases from J, with 9 bases in between. CDR1 and CDR2 (germline): LNHDA, SQIVND (reference sequence). This CDR3 spans 14 amino acids.

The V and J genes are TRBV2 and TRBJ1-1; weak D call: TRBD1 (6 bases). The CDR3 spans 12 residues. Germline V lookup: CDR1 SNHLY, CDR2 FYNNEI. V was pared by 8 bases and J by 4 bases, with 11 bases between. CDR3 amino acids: CASHRAGTEAFF. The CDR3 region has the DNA TGTGCCAGCCACAGGGCAGGCACTGAAGCTTTCTTT.

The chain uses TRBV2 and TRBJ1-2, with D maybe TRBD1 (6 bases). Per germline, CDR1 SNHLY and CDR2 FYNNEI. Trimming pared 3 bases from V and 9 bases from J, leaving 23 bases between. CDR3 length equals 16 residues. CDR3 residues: CASSDEGSTGTQRYTF. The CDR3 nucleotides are TGTGCCAGCAGTGATGAGGGAAGTACAGGGACCCAACGCTACACCTTC.

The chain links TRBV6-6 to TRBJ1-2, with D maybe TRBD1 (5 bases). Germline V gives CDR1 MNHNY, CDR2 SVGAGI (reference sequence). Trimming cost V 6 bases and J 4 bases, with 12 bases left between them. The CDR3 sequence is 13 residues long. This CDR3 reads CASSLRVIYGYTF. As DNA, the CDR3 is TGTGCCAGCAGCCTCAGGGTTATCTATGGCTACACCTTC.

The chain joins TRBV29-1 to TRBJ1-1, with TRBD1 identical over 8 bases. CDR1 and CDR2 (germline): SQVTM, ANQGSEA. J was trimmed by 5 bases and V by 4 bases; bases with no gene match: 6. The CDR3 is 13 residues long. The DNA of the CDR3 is TGCAGCGTTGCGCAGGGGGCTGGGACTGAAGCTTTCTTT. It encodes CSVAQGAGTEAFF.

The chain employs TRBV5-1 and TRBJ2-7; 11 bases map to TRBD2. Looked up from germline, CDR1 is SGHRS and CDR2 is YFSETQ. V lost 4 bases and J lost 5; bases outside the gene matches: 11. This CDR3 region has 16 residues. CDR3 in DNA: TGCGCCAGCAGCCCTCGGCAACTAGCGGGAGTCGACGAGCAGTACTTC. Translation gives CASSPRQLAGVDEQYF. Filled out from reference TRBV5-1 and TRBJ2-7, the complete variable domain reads KAGVTQTPRYLIKTRGQQVTLSCSPISGHRSVSWYQQTPGQGLQFLFEYFSETQRNKGNFPGRFSGRQFSNSRSEMNVSTLELGDSALYLCASSPRQLAGVDEQYFGPGTRLTVT.

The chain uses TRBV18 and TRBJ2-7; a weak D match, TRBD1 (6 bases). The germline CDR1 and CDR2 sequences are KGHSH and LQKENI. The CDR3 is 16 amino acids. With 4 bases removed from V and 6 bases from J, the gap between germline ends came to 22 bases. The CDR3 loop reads CASSHGAGTKKIEQYF. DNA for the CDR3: TGTGCCAGCTCACACGGCGCCGGGACAAAAAAAATCGAGCAGTACTTC.

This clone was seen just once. The chain's CDR3 is CASSFKVVQGMNTEAFF. For the CDR3, the DNA is TGTGCCAGCAGCTTTAAGGTAGTCCAGGGTATGAACACTGAAGCTTTCTTT. The chain employs TRBV5-6 and TRBJ1-1; possibly TRBD1 for D (5 bases). The V and J ends lost 2 bases and 0 bases respectively, with 17 bases between them. The CDR3 covers 17 residues. Germline V gene lookup returns CDR1 SGHDT and CDR2 YYEEEE. The full variable domain, its missing parts supplied by reference TRBV5-6 and TRBJ1-1, is DAGVTQSPTHLIKTRGQQVTLRCSPKSGHDTVSWYQQALGQGPQFIFQYYEEEERQRGNFPDRFSGHQFPNYSSELNVNALLLGDSALYLCASSFKVVQGMNTEAFFGQGTRLTVV.

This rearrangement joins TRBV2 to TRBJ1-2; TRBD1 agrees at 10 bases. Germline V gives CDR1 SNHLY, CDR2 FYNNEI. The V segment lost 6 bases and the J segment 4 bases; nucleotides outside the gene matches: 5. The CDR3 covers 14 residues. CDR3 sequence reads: CASRRQGAGYGYTF. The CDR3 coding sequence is TGTGCCAGCAGAAGACAGGGGGCTGGCTATGGCTACACCTTC.

This CDR3 reads CASSFIGQGGYEQYF. For the CDR3, the DNA is TGTGCCAGCAGCTTCATCGGACAGGGGGGCTACGAGCAGTACTTC. V is TRBV5-8 and J is TRBJ2-7; 10 positions match TRBD1. There are 15 residues in the CDR3. The junction had 5 bases not matched to a gene; V was cut back by 2 bases and J by 3 bases. Germline CDR1 SGHTS, CDR2 YDEGEE.

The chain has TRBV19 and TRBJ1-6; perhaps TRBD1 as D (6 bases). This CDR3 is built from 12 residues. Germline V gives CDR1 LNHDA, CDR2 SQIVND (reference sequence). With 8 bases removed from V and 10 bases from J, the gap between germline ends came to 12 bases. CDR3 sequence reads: CASRQEPSPLHF. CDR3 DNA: TGTGCCAGTCGACAGGAACCCTCACCCCTCCACTTT.

The CDR3 spells CASSVVGGNQPQHF. The CDR3 DNA reads TGTGCCAGCAGCGTAGTTGGAGGGAATCAGCCCCAGCATTTT. The chain combines TRBV9 with TRBJ1-5; D uncertain. There are 14 residues in the CDR3. The V end lost 0 bases, the J end lost 4 bases, and 8 bases lay between the germline ends. Germline V CDR1 and CDR2: SGDLS, YYNGEE.

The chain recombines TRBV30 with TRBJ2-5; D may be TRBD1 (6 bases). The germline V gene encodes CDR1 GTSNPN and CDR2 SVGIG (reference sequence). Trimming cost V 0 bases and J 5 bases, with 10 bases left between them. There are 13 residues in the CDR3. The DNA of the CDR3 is TGTGCCTGGAGTGTAACAGGGCGTGAGACCCAGTACTTC. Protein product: CAWSVTGRETQYF.

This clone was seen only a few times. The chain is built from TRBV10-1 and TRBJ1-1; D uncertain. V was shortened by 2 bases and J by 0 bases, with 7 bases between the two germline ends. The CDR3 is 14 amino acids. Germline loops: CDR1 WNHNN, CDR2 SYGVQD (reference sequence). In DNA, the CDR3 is TGCGCCAGCAGTGAGGGCGGCATGAACACTGAAGCTTTCTTT. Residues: CASSEGGMNTEAFF.

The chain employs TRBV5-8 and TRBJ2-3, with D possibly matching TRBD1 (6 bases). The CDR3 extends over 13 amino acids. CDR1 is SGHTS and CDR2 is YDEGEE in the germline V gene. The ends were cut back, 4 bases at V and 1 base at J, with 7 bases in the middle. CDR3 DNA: TGTGCCAGCAGCAACAGGGGCACAGATACGCAGTATTTT. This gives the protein CASSNRGTDTQYF.